A single T cell receptor beta chain is shown here with its context. Its antigen is undetermined. The data were obtained in a study of T cell repertoires in cytomegalovirus infection. Study at large: Recently identified HLA-C-restricted CMV epitopes were among the peptides used. CMV infection plus the matching HLA type was flagged by public TCR beta signatures. Points from the study as a whole: Using cumulative public TCR beta family frequency, the authors identified those who carried CMV together with the relevant HLA. The study found HLA-C-restricted CMV-specific TCR beta clonotypes dominating the ex vivo response.

TCRdb re-analysed the reads in MiXCR, keeping a single row per CDR3 protein. This sample has fewer than 950,000 distinct CDR3 sequences, with around a third found just once. This CDR3 is 17 amino acids long. The germline V gene encodes CDR1 MNHNS and CDR2 SASEGT. Deletions cut 6 bases from V and 7 bases from J, with 25 bases between. The V gene is TRBV6-1, the J gene TRBJ1-5; D uncertain. This TCR derives from a human donor in good health (CMV status not recorded). Some clones in this sample may be carry-over from other donors' samples. The source was cultured CD8+ T cells from PBMCs, collected from culture after CMV antigen stimulation. The CDR3 here is CASRDLVYTISGQPQHF. CDR3 DNA: TGTGCCAGCAGGGACCTGGTGTACACAATCTCGGGGCAGCCCCAGCATTTT.